This paragraph covers one T cell receptor beta chain sequence. Its antigen is currently unknown. The data were obtained in a study of T cell clonotyping in hematopoietic cell transplantation. Findings of the study overall: Recipient TCR diversity dropped after transplant; expanded clonotypes rose from day 30 to 180. Without cell sorting, CD4 versus CD8 contributions remain unresolved.

The germline gives CDR1 MNHEY, CDR2 SMNVEV (reference sequence). V dropped 2 bases and J dropped 0 bases, with 8 bases sitting between them. The CDR3 has 15 amino acids. The repertoire was sequenced with immunoSEQ multiplex PCR; TCRdb's copy has only in-frame clones and lacks some. The table lists 35,000 to 45,000 clones, roughly 94% of them singletons, with roughly 0.82% in the top ten. This clonotype was sampled from a woman aged 50 to 60 in good health. Some clones in this sample may be carry-over from other donors' samples. Sequencing was performed on peripheral blood mononuclear cells. The chain has TRBV27 and TRBJ1-5; D unclear. The CDR3 sequence is CASSLRQNSNQPQHF. The CDR3 DNA reads as TGTGCCAGCAGTTTACGTCAGAATAGCAATCAGCCCCAGCATTTT.